Listed below are T cell receptor beta chains from one sample, sequenced in a study of human T cells and chemical hapten exposure. TCRdb called the RACE reads again in MiXCR, with one record for every CDR3 protein. Of around 130,000 distinct CDR3 sequences listed, 12% are singletons. The specimen comprised whole blood, sampled in connection with sensitization to the hapten diphenylcyclopropenone (DPC). These receptors were obtained from a woman aged 45 to 65 with alopecia areata. Some clones in this sample may be carry-over from other donors' samples. Both conserved end residues are part of each CDR3. A D gene is named only where the DNA matches it firmly. The listing skips clone size in some rows; elsewhere it reads once, few, many or a size class.

j_call	v_call	d_call	clone_size	cdr3_aa	cdr3_nt
TRBJ2-1	TRBV6-5	-	many	CASRGRPSYNEQFF	TGTGCCAGCAGGGGACGGCCCTCCTACAATGAGCAGTTCTTC
TRBJ2-7	TRBV5-1	TRBD2	-	CASSHGTSGRVDEQYF	TGCGCCAGCAGCCACGGGACTAGCGGGAGGGTTGACGAGCAGTACTTC
TRBJ2-7	TRBV30	-	-	CASTHSSYEQYF	TGTGCCTCCACACATAGCTCCTACGAGCAGTACTTC
TRBJ2-3	TRBV27	TRBD2	-	CASSLRLAGRTDTQYF	TGTGCCAGCAGTCTAAGACTAGCGGGGCGCACAGATACGCAGTATTTT
TRBJ2-3	TRBV27	TRBD2	-	CASMGLAGVGDTQYF	TGTGCCAGCATGGGACTAGCGGGAGTAGGAGATACGCAGTATTTT
TRBJ2-7	TRBV10-1	TRBD2	-	CASSGGLAGVGYEQYF	TGCGCCAGCAGCGGAGGGTTAGCGGGAGTTGGGTACGAGCAGTACTTC
TRBJ1-6	TRBV14	-	-	CASSHRGPNSPLHF	TGTGCCAGCAGCCACCGGGGCCCTAATTCACCCCTCCACTTT
TRBJ1-6	TRBV12-3/TRBV12-4	-	-	CASSPRGGSGNSPLHF	TGTGCCAGCAGTCCCCGCGGGGGTAGTGGTAATTCACCCCTCCACTTT
TRBJ1-4	TRBV6-6	TRBD1	few	CASSLHRGRDEKLFF	TGTGCCAGCAGTCTCCACAGGGGTAGGGATGAAAAACTGTTTTTT
TRBJ2-1	TRBV12-3/TRBV12-4	-	few	CASSQHTGYNEQFF	TGTGCCAGCAGTCAACACACAGGGTACAATGAGCAGTTCTTC
TRBJ2-2	TRBV19	-	few	CATSEPGAPNTGELFF	TGTGCCACTTCAGAGCCAGGGGCTCCGAACACCGGGGAGCTGTTTTTT
TRBJ2-5	TRBV3-1	TRBD1	-	CASSQDRGLGETQYF	TGTGCCAGCAGCCAAGACAGGGGGCTCGGAGAGACCCAGTACTTC
TRBJ2-3	TRBV11-3	-	-	CASRGVHDTDAQYF	TGTGCCAGCAGGGGGGTTCATGACACAGATGCGCAGTATTTT
TRBJ1-2	TRBV5-1	-	-	CASSPDGANYGYTF	TGCGCCAGCAGCCCGGACGGAGCTAACTATGGCTACACCTTC
TRBJ2-2	TRBV21-1	-	-	CASSRDRGPNTGELFF	TGTGCCAGCAGCAGGGACAGGGGGCCGAACACCGGGGAGCTGTTTTTT
TRBJ2-1	TRBV7-8	TRBD2	-	CASSFWGGNNEQFF	TGTGCCAGCAGCTTTTGGGGGGGTAACAATGAGCAGTTCTTC
TRBJ1-1	TRBV20-1	-	few	CSARDLEVAFF	TGCAGTGCTAGAGATCTAGAGGTGGCTTTCTTT
TRBJ2-2	TRBV27	-	many	CASTQSLALGDTGELFF	TGTGCCAGCACCCAATCCCTCGCGCTCGGGGACACCGGGGAGCTGTTTTTT
TRBJ2-7	TRBV7-7	-	few	CASSKDSVSYEQYF	TGTGCTAGCAGCAAGGATTCAGTCTCCTACGAGCAGTACTTC
TRBJ2-2	TRBV24-1	TRBD1	few	CATSILGTGVNTGELFF	TGTGCCACCAGTATACTAGGGACAGGGGTGAACACCGGGGAGCTGTTTTTT
TRBJ2-3	TRBV5-8	TRBD2	few	CASSLAALAGDHTDTQYF	TGTGCCAGCAGCTTGGCGGCGCTAGCGGGAGACCACACAGATACGCAGTATTTT
TRBJ1-5	TRBV29-1	TRBD1	few	CSVATGVGQPQHF	TGCAGCGTCGCCACAGGGGTAGGACAGCCCCAGCATTTT
TRBJ2-1	TRBV12-3/TRBV12-4	-	-	CASRPLGTSYNEQFF	TGTGCCAGCAGACCCCTCGGGACTTCCTACAATGAGCAGTTCTTC
TRBJ2-7	TRBV28	TRBD1	many	CASSLWSGTGMGYEQYF	TGTGCCAGCAGTTTATGGTCGGGGACAGGGATGGGGTACGAGCAGTACTTC
TRBJ2-1	TRBV12-3/TRBV12-4	-	many	CATALTGRSYNEQFF	TGTGCCACCGCCTTGACTGGCCGCTCCTACAATGAGCAGTTCTTC
TRBJ1-1	TRBV7-8	-	few	CASTEVVVGTEAFF	TGTGCCAGCACCGAAGTGGTGGTGGGGACTGAAGCTTTCTTT
TRBJ1-2	TRBV7-9	-	many	CASSLDSYGYTF	TGTGCCAGCAGCTTAGACTCTTATGGCTACACCTTC
TRBJ2-4	TRBV15	TRBD1	-	CATSGQGAWAKNIQYF	TGTGCCACCAGCGGACAGGGGGCTTGGGCCAAAAACATTCAGTACTTC
TRBJ2-7	TRBV20-1	TRBD1	-	CSAAISPGQGGNEQYF	TGCAGTGCTGCGATATCTCCGGGACAGGGGGGTAACGAGCAGTACTTC
TRBJ2-7	TRBV6-5	TRBD2	-	CASSYSSGSFGEQYF	TGTGCCAGCAGTTACTCTAGCGGGAGCTTCGGTGAGCAGTACTTC
TRBJ2-5	TRBV12-3/TRBV12-4	-	few	CASSLAGVLSETQYF	TGTGCCAGCAGTTTAGCGGGAGTTCTAAGTGAGACCCAGTACTTC
TRBJ2-7	TRBV5-1	TRBD2	many	CASSFPSGSGEQYF	TGCGCCAGCAGCTTCCCTAGCGGGAGTGGAGAGCAGTACTTC
TRBJ1-2	TRBV3-1	TRBD1	few	CASSLGGQRNYGYTF	TGTGCCAGCAGTCTCGGGGGACAGCGTAACTATGGCTACACCTTC
TRBJ2-1	TRBV29-1	TRBD2	many	CSVEGTGTSGKKLF	TGCAGCGTTGAGGGGACCGGGACTAGCGGCAAGAAGTTGTTC
TRBJ2-5	TRBV20-1	TRBD2	few	CSARVSGKETQYF	TGCAGTGCTAGAGTTAGCGGGAAGGAGACCCAGTACTTC
TRBJ2-7	TRBV28	TRBD1	few	CASSYDRQGATYEQYF	TGTGCCAGCAGTTACGATAGACAGGGGGCCACCTACGAGCAGTACTTC
TRBJ2-3	TRBV15	TRBD2	few	CATSRDTRLAGTDTQYF	TGTGCCACCAGCAGAGATACGAGACTAGCGGGGACAGATACGCAGTATTTT
TRBJ1-3	TRBV29-1	TRBD1	few	CSVETGGAGNTIYF	TGCAGCGTTGAAACAGGGGGAGCTGGAAACACTATATATTTT
TRBJ2-5	TRBV6-6	TRBD2	-	CASRALAGGGETQYF	TGTGCCAGCAGAGCTCTAGCGGGGGGGGGCGAGACCCAGTACTTC
TRBJ1-6	TRBV7-9	-	-	CASSQTTGTPGTAPLHF	TGTGCCAGCAGCCAAACTACCGGGACACCGGGAACTGCACCCCTCCACTTT
TRBJ2-7	TRBV4-2	TRBD2	few	CASSQVGGGLDYEQYF	TGTGCCAGCAGCCAAGTGGGCGGCGGACTAGACTACGAGCAGTACTTC
TRBJ2-7	TRBV3-1	-	many	CASSQGSSGGPYEQYF	TGTGCCAGCAGCCAAGGATCGTCTGGAGGACCCTACGAGCAGTACTTC
TRBJ1-1	TRBV19	-	few	CASSIGGANTEAFF	TGTGCCAGTAGTATCGGAGGAGCCAACACTGAAGCTTTCTTT
TRBJ2-3	TRBV28	-	few	CATSDLADTQYF	TGTGCCACCTCGGACCTAGCCGATACGCAGTATTTT
TRBJ2-1	TRBV27	TRBD2	-	CASSLPGTRNEQFF	TGTGCCAGCAGCCTTCCCGGGACTAGGAATGAGCAGTTCTTC
TRBJ2-7	TRBV28	-	few	CASSRETPPYEQYF	TGTGCCAGCAGCCGAGAAACCCCCCCCTACGAGCAGTACTTC
TRBJ2-7	TRBV28	TRBD1	few	CASNQGGQGAYEQYF	TGTGCCAGCAACCAGGGAGGACAGGGGGCTTACGAGCAGTACTTC
TRBJ2-3	TRBV28	TRBD1	many	CASPRTGETPDTQYF	TGTGCCAGCCCCCGGACAGGGGAGACCCCAGATACGCAGTATTTT